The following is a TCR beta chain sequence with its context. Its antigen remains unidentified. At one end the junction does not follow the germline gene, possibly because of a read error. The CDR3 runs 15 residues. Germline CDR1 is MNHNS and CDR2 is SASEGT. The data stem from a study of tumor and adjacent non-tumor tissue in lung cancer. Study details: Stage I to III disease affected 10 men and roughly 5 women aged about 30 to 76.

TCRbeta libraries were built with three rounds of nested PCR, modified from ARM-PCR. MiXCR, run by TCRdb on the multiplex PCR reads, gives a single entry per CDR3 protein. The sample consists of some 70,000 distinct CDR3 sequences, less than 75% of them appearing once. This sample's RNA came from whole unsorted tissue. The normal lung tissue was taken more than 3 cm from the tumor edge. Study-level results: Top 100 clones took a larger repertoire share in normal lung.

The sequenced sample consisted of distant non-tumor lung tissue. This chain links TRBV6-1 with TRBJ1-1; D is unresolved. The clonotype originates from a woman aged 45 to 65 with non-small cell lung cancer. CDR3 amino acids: CASSDLRRMNTEVLF. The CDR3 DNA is TGTGCCAGCAGTGATTTGAGGCGGATGAACACTGAAGTTCTCTTT.